The 29 T cell receptor beta chains presented below share a single source sample, sequenced in a study of a mutant IDH1 vaccine in newly diagnosed glioma. These TCRs are of unknown antigen specificity. As for time point: week 35, safety follow-up. Vaccination comprised doses that each held 300 ug of mutant IDH1 20-mer peptide, plus topical imiquimod. The repertoire was sequenced with immunoSEQ multiplex PCR; TCRdb's copy has only in-frame clones and lacks some. This table holds about 64,000 clones, 74% found once. Material: PBMCs, obtained from a glioma patient whose treatment included an IDH1 peptide vaccine. These receptors were obtained from a man aged 50-60 years with glioma.

This clone has just one count. The gene calls are TRBV25-1 and TRBJ1-2; 8 bases match TRBD1. The germline V gene has CDR1 MGHDK and CDR2 SYGVNS. The V segment lost 4 bases and the J segment 4 bases; nucleotides outside the gene matches: 8. CDR3 length equals 15 residues. The CDR3 here is CASSARTGQGYGYTF. CDR3 DNA: TGTGCCAGCAGTGCCCGAACAGGACAGGGCTATGGCTACACCTTC.

The rearrangement uses TRBV18 and TRBJ2-1; D may match TRBD1 or TRBD2 (5 bases each). The CDR3 loop spans 15 amino acids. Germline V gene data show CDR1 as KGHSH and CDR2 as LQKENI. The V end lost 2 bases, the J end lost 4 bases, and 12 bases lay between the germline ends. The CDR3 DNA follows: TGTGCCAGCTCACCATTGAGGGGTAGATACAATGAGCAGTTCTTC. Translated, it gives CASSPLRGRYNEQFF. Variable domain in full (rest from reference TRBV18 and TRBJ2-1): NAGVMQNPRHLVRRRGQEARLRCSPMKGHSHVYWYRQLPEEGLKFMVYLQKENIIDESGMPKERFSAEFPKEGPSILRIQQVVRGDSAAYFCASSPLRGRYNEQFFGPGTRLTVL.

The chain is built from TRBV5-6 and TRBJ2-7, with a weak D call TRBD2 (6 bases). The CDR3 length is 13 residues. Germline values: CDR1 SGHDT, CDR2 YYEEEE. Deletions cut 6 bases from V and 2 bases from J, with 12 bases between. The CDR3 DNA is TGTGCCAGCACCTCGCGGGAAACCTACGAGCAGTACTTC. It is translated as CASTSRETYEQYF. The full variable domain, with the rest looked up from reference TRBV5-6 and TRBJ2-7, is DAGVTQSPTHLIKTRGQQVTLRCSPKSGHDTVSWYQQALGQGPQFIFQYYEEEERQRGNFPDRFSGHQFPNYSSELNVNALLLGDSALYLCASTSRETYEQYFGPGTRLTVT.

The CDR3 bases are TGTGCCAGCAGTCTCGGACAGGGACAAGGGGAGCTGTTTTTT. It encodes CASSLGQGQGELFF. The genes are TRBV7-2 and TRBJ2-2; TRBD1 matches at 8 bases. V shed 6 bases and J 8 bases; nucleotides not matched to a gene: 8. The CDR3 covers 14 residues. Germline V CDR1 and CDR2: SGHTA, FQGNSA.

The V call is TRBV5-1, the J call TRBJ1-1; D is unresolved. Trimming cost V 0 bases and J 0 bases, with 12 bases left between them. The CDR3 spans 16 residues. Germline V CDR1 and CDR2: SGHRS, YFSETQ. The CDR3 DNA reads as TGCGCCAGCAGCTTGGCACGGCAAGACATGAACACTGAAGCTTTCTTT. This sequence encodes CASSLARQDMNTEAFF. Filled out from reference TRBV5-1 and TRBJ1-1, the complete variable domain reads KAGVTQTPRYLIKTRGQQVTLSCSPISGHRSVSWYQQTPGQGLQFLFEYFSETQRNKGNFPGRFSGRQFSNSRSEMNVSTLELGDSALYLCASSLARQDMNTEAFFGQGTRLTVV.

Only one count was recorded for this clone. The chain carries TRBV7-9 and TRBJ1-6; D unresolved. Deletions cut 7 bases from V and 6 bases from J, with 16 bases between. The germline V gene encodes CDR1 SEHNR and CDR2 FQNEAQ (reference sequence). This CDR3 is built from 15 residues. CDR3 protein: CASTPGGFGNSPLHF. Written as DNA, the CDR3 is TGTGCCAGCACCCCCGGAGGCTTTGGTAATTCACCCCTCCACTTT.

The rearrangement links TRBV29-1 to TRBJ1-1; possible D gene TRBD1, 5 bases. Trimming shortened V by 7 bases and J by 3 bases, and 15 bases separated the two germline ends. CDR1 is SQVTM and CDR2 is ANQGSEA in the germline V gene. The CDR3 loop spans 13 amino acids. The CDR3 DNA is TGCAGCGCCTCCCTGGGGGTGGACACTGAAGCTTTCTTT. Translated, it gives CSASLGVDTEAFF. Filled out from reference TRBV29-1 and TRBJ1-1, the complete variable domain reads SAVISQKPSRDICQRGTSLTIQCQVDSQVTMMFWYRQQPGQSLTLIATANQGSEATYESGFVIDKFPISRPNLTFSTLTVSNMSPEDSSIYLCSASLGVDTEAFFGQGTRLTVV.

The chain recombines TRBV19 with TRBJ2-2; 9 bases line up with TRBD1. The junction had 9 bases not matched to a gene; V was cut back by 6 bases and J by 7 bases. This CDR3 spans 15 amino acids. CDR1 and CDR2 from the germline V gene are LNHDA and SQIVND (reference sequence). The CDR3 loop reads CASRARDRAIGELFF. The CDR3 nucleotides are TGTGCCAGTAGAGCCCGGGACAGGGCGATCGGGGAGCTGTTTTTT.

In its sample, this clone was seen once. The chain joins TRBV16 to TRBJ1-5; TRBD1 aligns across 7 bases. Germline values: CDR1 KGHSY, CDR2 FQNENV. Unmatched junction bases numbered 5, after V lost 4 bases and J lost 2 bases. This CDR3 is 15 amino acids long. The CDR3, as DNA: TGTGCCAGCAGCCCGAGACAGGGTGGCAATCAGCCCCAGCATTTT. It specifies CASSPRQGGNQPQHF.

This rearrangement joins TRBV7-2 to TRBJ2-7; D ambiguous. The CDR3 is 13 amino acids. Germline-derived CDR1 and CDR2 are SGHTA and FQGNSA. V lost 2 bases, J lost 4 bases, and 9 bases lay in between. CDR3 protein: CASSLNKEYEQYF. In DNA form, the CDR3 reads TGTGCCAGCAGCTTAAACAAGGAGTACGAGCAGTACTTC.

In this sample, this clone turned up a few times. The J gene is TRBJ2-5, the V gene TRBV7-9; no reliable D call. V gave up 4 bases and J gave up 9 bases, with 15 bases separating them. The CDR3 totals 13 residues. Germline assignment: CDR1 SEHNR and CDR2 FQNEAQ (reference sequence). The CDR3 reads CASSSQTYGAQYF. The CDR3, as DNA: TGTGCCAGCAGCTCCCAAACCTATGGGGCCCAGTACTTC.

The J gene is TRBJ2-7, the V gene TRBV28, with a possible D match to TRBD1 (5 bases). Trimming left V 1 base short and J 2 bases short, with 6 bases between. This CDR3 region has 13 residues. Germline CDR1 and CDR2: MDHEN and SYDVKM. CDR3 in DNA: TGTGCCAGCAGTTTATTGGGGCCCTACGAGCAGTACTTC. This gives the protein CASSLLGPYEQYF.

The chain couples TRBV10-3 to TRBJ2-7, with 7 bases aligning to TRBD1. The CDR3 sequence is 13 residues long. Trimming removed 10 bases from V and 2 bases from J; junction bases left unmatched: 8. Germline V lookup: CDR1 ENHRY, CDR2 SYGVKD. The CDR3 sequence is CATMFGTAYEQYF. CDR3 nucleotides: TGTGCCACGATGTTCGGGACAGCCTACGAGCAGTACTTC.

V and J are TRBV7-9 and TRBJ2-7; 8 bases are a match to TRBD1. Germline V gene sequence: CDR1 SEHNR, CDR2 FQNEAQ (reference sequence). This CDR3 contains 15 residues. With V trimmed by 3 bases and J by 6 bases, 10 bases remained unmatched. CDR3 nucleotide sequence: TGTGCCAGCAGCTTTGGCGGGACAGGCGAAGGCGAGCAGTACTTC. As protein: CASSFGGTGEGEQYF.

This clone was seen more than once but under ten times. The CDR3 DNA follows: TGCGCCAGCAGCTTGGGCGATCGTGGAGAGCAGTTCTTC. Its protein product is CASSLGDRGEQFF. The V gene is TRBV5-1, the J gene TRBJ2-1; D uncertain. The CDR3 contains 13 residues. CDR1 is SGHRS and CDR2 is YFSETQ in the germline V gene. Trimming took 0 bases from V and 10 from J, leaving 11 bases between them. Together with reference TRBV5-1 and TRBJ2-1, the CDR3 gives the full variable domain: KAGVTQTPRYLIKTRGQQVTLSCSPISGHRSVSWYQQTPGQGLQFLFEYFSETQRNKGNFPGRFSGRQFSNSRSEMNVSTLELGDSALYLCASSLGDRGEQFFGPGTRLTVL.

This clone was seen just once. This CDR3 is CASSYARDRVYEQYF. The CDR3 coding sequence is TGTGCCAGCAGCTATGCCCGGGACAGGGTATACGAGCAGTACTTC. The rearrangement joins TRBV7-9 to TRBJ2-7; 9 positions agree with TRBD1. CDR1 SEHNR and CDR2 FQNEAQ come from the germline V gene (reference sequence). The CDR3 contains 15 residues. J lost 4 bases, V lost 4 bases, and 8 bases had no gene match.

The table lists this clone with many counts. The rearrangement links TRBV30 to TRBJ1-5, with D unclear. The V end was cut by 3 bases, the J end by 9 bases, with 9 bases between. Germline V gives CDR1 GTSNPN, CDR2 SVGIG (reference sequence). The CDR3 length is 11 residues. CDR3 DNA sequence: TGTGCCTGGAGCGGGGTTGGGCCCCAGCATTTT. Protein: CAWSGVGPQHF.

This clone has just a few counts. This chain joins TRBV20-1 and TRBJ1-1; TRBD1 might be the D (5 bases). This CDR3 comprises 11 residues. Germline V gene sequence: CDR1 DFQATT, CDR2 SNEGSKA (reference sequence). CDR3 in amino acids: CRVQGNTEAFF. CDR3 bases: TGCAGGGTGCAGGGGAACACTGAAGCTTTCTTT.

The chain recombines TRBV2 with TRBJ1-2, with 7 bases identical to TRBD1. The length of the CDR3 is 13 residues. The trim removed 5 bases at V and 7 bases at J, leaving 7 bases unmatched. The germline gives CDR1 SNHLY, CDR2 FYNNEI. CDR3 coding DNA: TGTGCCAGCAGTCCACAGGGGCGGCGTGGCTACACCTTC. Translated, it gives CASSPQGRRGYTF.

This chain connects TRBV6-5 to TRBJ1-1; TRBD1 matches at 9 bases. The length of the CDR3 is 15 residues. With 6 bases clipped from V and 3 bases from J, the junction kept 8 bases outside the gene matches. CDR1 and CDR2 from the germline V gene are MNHEY and SVGAGI. The CDR3 DNA sequence: TGTGCCAGCAGGCCATGGGGACAGGGTGACACTGAAGCTTTCTTT. Its translation: CASRPWGQGDTEAFF.

V and J are TRBV27 and TRBJ2-7; maybe TRBD1 (5 bases). V was cut by 5 bases and J by 0 bases, with 8 bases left in between. The CDR3 extends over 13 amino acids. CDR1 and CDR2 (germline): MNHEY, SMNVEV (reference sequence). The CDR3 sequence: CASSQTASYEQYF. The CDR3 DNA sequence: TGTGCCAGCAGTCAGACAGCCTCCTACGAGCAGTACTTC.

V is TRBV11-2 and J is TRBJ2-1; tentatively, D is TRBD2 (5 bases). Between the trimmed V and J ends, which lost 0 bases and 10 bases, there was a span of 10 bases. Germline V gene data show CDR1 as SGHAT and CDR2 as FQNNGV. The CDR3 is made up of 13 amino acids. In DNA form, the CDR3 reads TGTGCCAGCAGCTTAGAATCAGCGGCCGAGCAGTTCTTC. The encoded protein is CASSLESAAEQFF.

As DNA, the CDR3 is TGTGCCTGGAGTGTACCGGATTATGAGCAGTTCTTC. Translated: CAWSVPDYEQFF. The chain is built from TRBV30 and TRBJ2-1; unclear D gene. The CDR3 spans 12 residues. Germline lookup yields CDR1 GTSNPN and CDR2 SVGIG (reference sequence). V was pared by 0 bases and J by 8 bases, with 8 bases between.

This chain links TRBV28 with TRBJ2-1, with D tentatively TRBD2 (7 bases). CDR3 length: 14 residues. Germline-derived CDR1 and CDR2 are MDHEN and SYDVKM. V shed 6 bases and J shed 4 bases, with 13 bases lying between them. The chain's CDR3 is CASSRGASYNEQFF. The DNA for the CDR3 is TGTGCCAGCAGCCGGGGGGCCTCATACAATGAGCAGTTCTTC.

V gene TRBV7-8 combines with J gene TRBJ2-7; 9 nucleotides line up with TRBD1. There are 14 residues in the CDR3. Germline CDR1 is SGHVS and CDR2 is FQNEAQ. V lost 5 bases to trimming and J lost 2 bases; unmatched junction nucleotides: 4. The CDR3 nucleotides read TGTGCCAGCAGCCCTAGACAGGGGGCCTACGAGCAGTACTTC. Residues: CASSPRQGAYEQYF.

The chain joins TRBV29-1 to TRBJ2-1; TRBD1 might be the D (5 bases). The CDR3 is made up of 11 amino acids. Per germline, CDR1 SQVTM and CDR2 ANQGSEA. V gave up 7 bases and J gave up 5 bases, with 9 bases separating them. CDR3 coding DNA: TGCAGCGCAGGGCTCGACAATGAGCAGTTCTTC. Its translation is CSAGLDNEQFF.

The chain links TRBV9 to TRBJ2-1; 7 positions agree with TRBD1. Germline V CDR1 and CDR2: SGDLS, YYNGEE. V lost 0 bases and J lost 0; bases outside the gene matches: 3. The CDR3 loop spans 16 amino acids. CDR3 amino acids: CASSVEGTASYNEQFF. CDR3 nucleotide sequence: TGTGCCAGCAGCGTAGAAGGGACAGCCTCCTACAATGAGCAGTTCTTC.

V usage is TRBV30 and J usage is TRBJ2-3; either TRBD1 or TRBD2 may supply D (5 bases each). Trimming cost V 1 base and J 0 bases, with 26 bases left between them. The CDR3 extends over 20 amino acids. CDR1 GTSNPN and CDR2 SVGIG come from the germline V gene (reference sequence). For the CDR3, the DNA is TGTGCCTGGAGTGGCCTCGGGGCCTCCCGCGGTCTGGGTAGCACAGATACGCAGTATTTT. Protein sequence: CAWSGLGASRGLGSTDTQYF.

The rearrangement uses TRBV2 and TRBJ2-3; no clear D gene. Germline V lookup: CDR1 SNHLY, CDR2 FYNNEI. The CDR3 is 13 residues long. The V and J ends lost 5 bases and 4 bases respectively, with 10 bases between them. The CDR3 loop is CASSSQVADTQYF. For the CDR3, the DNA is TGTGCCAGCAGTTCTCAGGTAGCAGATACGCAGTATTTT.